This T cell receptor beta chain emerged from a study of regulatory and conventional T cells in RAG deficiency. Blood CD4+ CD25-low CD127-high conventional T cells supplied the genomic DNA template. TCRdb's copy holds only in-frame clones and misses some; the assay was immunoSEQ multiplex PCR. This repertoire shows more than 35,000 clones, more than 80% found once; its top ten account for approximately 0.51%. Trimming took 8 bases from V and 0 from J, leaving 19 bases between them. CDR3 size: 15 residues. Germline CDR1 is GTSNPN and CDR2 is SVGIG (reference sequence). These data were also filed under a second study, of regulatory T cells. From that paper: The primer mix had 52 TRBV and 13 TRBJ primers.

This TCR derives from a human donor in good health. Sequencing was performed on CD4+ effector T cells sorted from blood. The chain links TRBV30 to TRBJ1-1, with a weak D call TRBD1 (5 bases). The CDR3 sequence is CAGSGGLVMNTEAFF. DNA for the CDR3: TGTGCCGGGTCTGGGGGACTCGTCATGAACACTGAAGCTTTCTTT.